These 13 T cell receptor beta chains were sequenced from one sample in a study of T cells in Graves' hyperthyroidism and ophthalmopathy. What was amplified from RNA transcripts were TCR beta CDR3 regions. TCR CDR3 regions were first amplified by RT-PCR with HTBI primers. MiXCR, applied by TCRdb to the multiplex PCR reads, yields one record per CDR3 protein. The profile shows some 570,000 distinct CDR3 sequences, more than 15% of them singletons. What was sequenced was blood. These receptors all come from a woman aged 18-29 years with Graves' ophthalmopathy.

This chain connects TRBV6-1 to TRBJ1-2, with 8 bases fitting TRBD1. J lost 5 bases, V lost 8 bases, and 10 bases had no gene match. Germline V gives CDR1 MNHNS, CDR2 SASEGT. This CDR3 is built from 14 residues. In nucleotides, the CDR3 is TGTGCCAGCGGCAGCAGGGGGCGCGGGTATGGCTACACCTTC. Residues: CASGSRGRGYGYTF.

This clonotype was found many times. This rearrangement joins TRBV28 to TRBJ2-6, with 9 bases matching TRBD1. V trimming: 6 bases; J trimming: 4 bases; junction bases outside the gene matches: 7. The CDR3 runs to 16 residues. In germline, CDR1 is MDHEN, CDR2 SYDVKM. CDR3 amino acids: CASRTGGALGANVLTF. The DNA of the CDR3 is TGTGCCAGCAGAACAGGGGGCGCGTTGGGGGCCAACGTCCTGACTTTC.

This sequence joins TRBV19 and TRBJ2-4; D call uncertain. Germline V gene sequence: CDR1 LNHDA, CDR2 SQIVND (reference sequence). The CDR3 totals 17 residues. The V gene lost 5 bases and the J gene lost 3 bases, with 20 bases spanning the gap. The CDR3 spells CASSPQRTVRGKNIQYF. Here the CDR3 DNA reads TGTGCCAGTAGTCCCCAAAGGACGGTAAGAGGCAAAAACATTCAGTACTTC.

This clonotype occurred a few times. CDR3: CASSLVTGQGRGGYTF. In DNA form, the CDR3 reads TGTGCCAGCAGTTTAGTTACAGGGCAGGGCAGGGGTGGCTACACCTTC. The chain couples TRBV28 to TRBJ1-2; weak D call: TRBD1 (6 bases). The CDR3 length is 16 residues. CDR1 MDHEN and CDR2 SYDVKM come from the germline V gene. The V and J ends lost 2 bases and 7 bases respectively, with 20 bases between them.

This clonotype was found many times. V usage is TRBV3-1 and J usage is TRBJ1-6, with 7 positions matching TRBD1. The CDR3 loop spans 14 amino acids. V shed 4 bases, J shed 10 bases, and the junction held 7 bases outside the gene matches. The germline gives CDR1 LGHDT, CDR2 YNNKEL (reference sequence). The CDR3 DNA sequence: TGTGCCAGCAGCCGGGACAGCGTTGGCTCACCCCTCCACTTT. It is translated as CASSRDSVGSPLHF. The whole variable domain, remainder taken from reference TRBV3-1 and TRBJ1-6, is DTAVSQTPKYLVTQMGNDKSIKCEQNLGHDTMYWYKQDSKKFLKIMFSYNNKELIINETVPNRFSPKSPDKAHLNLHINSLELGDSAVYFCASSRDSVGSPLHFGNGTRLTVT.

This rearrangement joins TRBV15 to TRBJ2-3, with D possibly matching TRBD1 (6 bases). V was clipped by 1 base and J by 2 bases, with 10 bases between them. The germline gives CDR1 LNHNV, CDR2 YYDKDF (reference sequence). The CDR3 sequence is 15 residues long. The DNA for the CDR3 is TGTGCCACCAGCAGAGTTACAGGGATCACAGATACGCAGTATTTT. It is translated as CATSRVTGITDTQYF.

This clonotype was counted many times. This sequence joins TRBV5-1 and TRBJ1-1; no clear D gene. V gave up 2 bases and J gave up 4 bases, with 12 bases separating them. In germline, CDR1 is SGHRS, CDR2 YFSETQ. This CDR3 region has 14 residues. CDR3 nucleotides: TGCGCCAGCAGCTTAACAGCGGTCGGCACTGAAGCTTTCTTT. This translates into CASSLTAVGTEAFF. Looking up the rest from reference TRBV5-1 and TRBJ1-1 gives the full variable domain: KAGVTQTPRYLIKTRGQQVTLSCSPISGHRSVSWYQQTPGQGLQFLFEYFSETQRNKGNFPGRFSGRQFSNSRSEMNVSTLELGDSALYLCASSLTAVGTEAFFGQGTRLTVV.

The chain uses TRBV20-1 and TRBJ1-2, with D perhaps matching TRBD1 (5 bases). CDR1 and CDR2 from the germline V gene are DFQATT and SNEGSKA (reference sequence). V dropped 6 bases and J dropped 2 bases, with 13 bases sitting between them. CDR3 size: 13 residues. The chain's CDR3 is CSARVEGNYGYTF. In DNA form, the CDR3 reads TGCAGTGCCCGGGTTGAGGGGAACTATGGCTACACCTTC.

This clonotype was counted at least ten times. V is TRBV7-2 and J is TRBJ2-7; 7 bases align to TRBD2. J gave up 3 bases and V 1 base, and 12 bases lay outside the gene matches. The CDR3 runs to 17 residues. Germline V gene data show CDR1 as SGHTA and CDR2 as FQGNSA. The CDR3, as DNA: TGTGCCAGCAGCTTAGTTCTAGTGGGAGGGTCAGGCTACGAGCAGTACTTC. It yields the protein CASSLVLVGGSGYEQYF.

This clonotype was recorded many times. This sequence joins TRBV7-9 and TRBJ2-5; D perhaps matches TRBD1 (7 bases). The CDR3 has 15 amino acids. Between the trimmed V and J ends, which lost 1 base and 3 bases, there was a span of 12 bases. Germline CDR1 and CDR2: SEHNR and FQNEAQ (reference sequence). In nucleotides, the CDR3 is TGTGCCAGCAGCTTAGTCGGCAGGGGGGAAGAGACCCAGTACTTC. Protein sequence: CASSLVGRGEETQYF. Complete variable domain (other parts from reference TRBV7-9 and TRBJ2-5): DTGVSQNPRHKITKRGQNVTFRCDPISEHNRLYWYRQTLGQGPEFLTYFQNEAQLEKSRLLSDRFSAERPKGSFSTLEIQRTEQGDSAMYLCASSLVGRGEETQYFGPGTRLLVL.

This clonotype was picked up many times. The rearrangement links TRBV5-6 to TRBJ2-3; 13 positions match TRBD2. With V trimmed by 3 bases and J by 3 bases, 4 bases remained unmatched. Per the germline V gene, CDR1 is SGHDT and CDR2 is YYEEEE. CDR3 size: 16 residues. For the CDR3, the DNA is TGTGCCAGCAGCTACCTGACTAGCGGGAGGACAGATACGCAGTATTTT. This codes for CASSYLTSGRTDTQYF.

This clonotype was observed many times. The rearrangement links TRBV28 to TRBJ2-5; 7 bases are shared with TRBD2. In germline, CDR1 is MDHEN, CDR2 SYDVKM. The CDR3 is 14 amino acids. After removal of 2 bases from V and 3 bases from J, the junction contained 3 bases not matched to a gene. CDR3 in amino acids: CASSLNRGEETQYF. The CDR3 DNA follows: TGTGCCAGCAGTTTAAATCGGGGGGAAGAGACCCAGTACTTC.

This clonotype occurred a few times. The chain joins TRBV18 to TRBJ1-5; 8 bases agree with TRBD1. Germline values: CDR1 KGHSH, CDR2 LQKENI. The CDR3 is made up of 13 amino acids. Trimming removed 3 bases from V and 6 bases from J; junction bases left unmatched: 1. CDR3 loop: CASSPDRAQPQHF. The DNA for the CDR3 is TGTGCCAGCTCACCGGACAGGGCTCAGCCCCAGCATTTT. Full variable domain (remainder filled in from reference TRBV18 and TRBJ1-5): NAGVMQNPRHLVRRRGQEARLRCSPMKGHSHVYWYRQLPEEGLKFMVYLQKENIIDESGMPKERFSAEFPKEGPSILRIQQVVRGDSAAYFCASSPDRAQPQHFGDGTRLSIL.